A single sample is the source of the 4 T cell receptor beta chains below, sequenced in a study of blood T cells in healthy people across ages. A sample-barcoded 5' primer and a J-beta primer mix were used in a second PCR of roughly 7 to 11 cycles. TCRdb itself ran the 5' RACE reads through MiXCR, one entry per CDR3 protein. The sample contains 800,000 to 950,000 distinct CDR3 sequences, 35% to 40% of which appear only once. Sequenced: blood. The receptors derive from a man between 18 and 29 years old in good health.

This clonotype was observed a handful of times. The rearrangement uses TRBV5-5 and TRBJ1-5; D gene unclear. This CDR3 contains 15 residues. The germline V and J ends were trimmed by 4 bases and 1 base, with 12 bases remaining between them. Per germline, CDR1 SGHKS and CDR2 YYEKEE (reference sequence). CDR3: CASSDGPLSNQPQHF. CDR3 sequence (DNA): TGTGCCAGCAGCGATGGTCCTCTAAGCAATCAGCCCCAGCATTTT.

The CDR3 sequence: CASSPATSGEAETQYF. The DNA for the CDR3 is TGTGCCAGCTCACCAGCGACTAGCGGAGAAGCTGAGACCCAGTACTTC. V and J are TRBV18 and TRBJ2-5; TRBD2 matches 9 bases. CDR1 is KGHSH, CDR2 LQKENI, per germline. This CDR3 comprises 16 residues. Trimming at V came to 2 bases and at J to 5 bases, leaving 9 bases not matched to a gene.

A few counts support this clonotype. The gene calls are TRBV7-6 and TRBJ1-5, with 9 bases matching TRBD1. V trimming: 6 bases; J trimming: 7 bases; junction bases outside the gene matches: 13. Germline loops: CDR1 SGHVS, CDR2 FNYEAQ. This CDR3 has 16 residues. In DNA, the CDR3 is TGTGCCAGCAGTTCCGGGACAGGGTTAGGAAGACAGCCCCAGCATTTT. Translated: CASSSGTGLGRQPQHF.

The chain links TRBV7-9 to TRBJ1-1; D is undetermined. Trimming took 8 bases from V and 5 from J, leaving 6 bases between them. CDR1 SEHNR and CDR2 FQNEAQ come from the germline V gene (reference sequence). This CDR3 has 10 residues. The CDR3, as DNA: TGTGCCAGCGCGGGGACTGAAGCTTTCTTT. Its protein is CASAGTEAFF.